These T cell receptor beta chains were read from a single sample in a study of cytomegalovirus exposure and HLA in healthy donors. Using immunoSEQ multiplex PCR, the repertoire was profiled, and TCRdb retains in-frame clones only, with some absent. This sample carries 100,000 to 150,000 clones, around 72% of them seen once, and the ten largest clones take approximately 2.6%. Specimen: PBMCs. The receptors here all came from a human donor in good health. Each CDR3 is given with its conserved first and last residue. The D gene is left open where the match is weak. Some rows mark clone size as missing; the rest say once, few, many or name a class of expanded clone.

V gene	clone size	D gene	J gene	CDR3 protein	CDR3 DNA
TRBV27	-	-	TRBJ1-1	CASSPRGPENTEAFF	TGTGCCAGCAGTCCCCGAGGTCCGGAGAACACTGAAGCTTTCTTT
TRBV11-1	few	-	TRBJ1-2	CASSLANQGRLNGYTF	TGTGCCAGCAGCTTAGCGAACCAGGGGCGTTTGAATGGCTACACCTTC
TRBV15	-	TRBD1	TRBJ2-1	CATSTGPGTGLTEQFF	TGTGCCACCAGCACTGGTCCCGGGACAGGGCTGACTGAGCAGTTCTTC
TRBV5-4	few	-	TRBJ1-2	CASSLARGLANYGYTF	TGTGCCAGCAGCTTGGCCAGGGGTCTAGCTAACTATGGCTACACCTTC
TRBV5-4	-	TRBD2	TRBJ2-5	CASSLAGRETQYF	TGTGCCAGCAGCTTGGCCGGGAGGGAGACCCAGTACTTC
TRBV28	-	-	TRBJ2-3	CASSSFNFRELRDTQYF	TGTGCCAGCAGTTCCTTTAACTTCCGGGAGCTAAGGGATACGCAGTATTTT
TRBV9	-	TRBD1	TRBJ2-7	CASSVVSLQGAGEQYF	TGTGCCAGCAGCGTAGTCTCCCTACAGGGGGCTGGGGAGCAGTACTTC
TRBV19	-	TRBD1	TRBJ1-6	CADGDRGPQTYNSPLHF	TGTGCCGATGGGGACAGGGGGCCCCAGACTTATAATTCACCCCTCCACTTT
TRBV7-7	-	-	TRBJ2-3	CASSLGVRPDTQYF	TGTGCTAGCAGCTTAGGAGTGCGGCCAGATACGCAGTATTTT
TRBV7-2	-	TRBD1	TRBJ1-1	CASSTRTGSRRAFF	TGTGCCAGCAGCACACGGACAGGCTCAAGGAGAGCTTTCTTT
TRBV11-2	-	-	TRBJ2-7	CASSSLQGFSYEQYF	TGTGCCAGCAGCTCCCTCCAGGGTTTCTCCTACGAGCAGTACTTC
TRBV7-2	-	TRBD2	TRBJ2-1	CASRLAGGRGSYNEQFF	TGTGCCAGCAGGTTAGCGGGAGGGCGGGGATCCTACAATGAGCAGTTCTTC
TRBV30	-	-	TRBJ2-7	CAWSVRGFGVEQYF	TGTGCCTGGAGTGTTCGAGGATTTGGAGTCGAGCAGTACTTC
TRBV28	-	TRBD1	TRBJ1-4	CASSFPGGSTNEKLFF	TGTGCCAGCAGTTTCCCAGGGGGCTCAACTAATGAAAAACTGTTTTTT
TRBV7-9	-	-	TRBJ2-7	CASQGADRDEQYF	TGTGCCAGCCAGGGCGCGGACAGAGACGAGCAGTACTTC
TRBV9	-	TRBD2	TRBJ2-2	CASSLGTSAYTGELFF	TGTGCCAGCAGCTTGGGGACTAGCGCTTACACCGGGGAGCTGTTTTTT
TRBV5-1	-	TRBD2	TRBJ2-7	CASSSGTSRNEQYF	TGCGCCAGCAGCTCCGGGACTAGTAGGAACGAGCAGTACTTC
TRBV11-3	-	-	TRBJ1-5	CASSRLWTESLVQPQHF	TGTGCCAGCAGCCGTCTTTGGACAGAGAGTTTAGTTCAGCCCCAGCATTTT
TRBV7-2	-	-	TRBJ2-7	CASSLEVGHSYEQYF	TGTGCCAGCAGCTTAGAAGTGGGGCACTCCTACGAGCAGTACTTC
TRBV7-3	-	TRBD2	TRBJ2-1	CASSITSGRVNEQFF	TGTGCCAGCAGTATAACTAGCGGGAGGGTCAATGAGCAGTTCTTC
TRBV27	-	TRBD2	TRBJ2-7	CASNKYRTGRAGYEQYF	TGTGCCAGCAACAAATATCGAACCGGGAGGGCCGGGTACGAGCAGTACTTC
TRBV30	-	TRBD1	TRBJ1-4	CAWSLRTGWLEKLFF	TGTGCCTGGAGCCTTCGGACAGGGTGGCTTGAAAAACTGTTTTTT
TRBV5-1	-	-	TRBJ1-3	CASSLALGSGNTIYF	TGCGCCAGCAGCTTGGCCCTAGGCTCTGGAAACACCATATATTTT
TRBV29-1	-	TRBD2	TRBJ2-5	CSAGRGAQYF	TGCAGCGCTGGACGGGGGGCCCAGTACTTC
TRBV9	-	-	TRBJ1-4	CASSVGGRGEKLFF	TGTGCCAGCAGCGTAGGGGGCAGGGGCGAAAAACTGTTTTTT
TRBV15	-	TRBD1	TRBJ2-7	CATRATGQGVIYEQYF	TGTGCCACCAGAGCGACGGGACAGGGGGTCATCTACGAGCAGTACTTC
TRBV7-9	few	TRBD2	TRBJ2-7	CASSLTSGGARNYEQYF	TGTGCCAGCAGCTTGACTAGCGGGGGGGCACGGAACTACGAGCAGTACTTC
TRBV5-1	-	-	TRBJ2-7	CASSRLSSYEQYF	TGCGCCAGCAGCCGTCTTAGCTCCTACGAGCAGTACTTC
TRBV7-9	-	TRBD1	TRBJ1-2	CASSLRVAGGYYGYTF	TGTGCCAGCAGCTTAAGGGTCGCAGGGGGCTACTATGGCTACACCTTC
TRBV2	-	TRBD1	TRBJ2-5	CASSKNRDRGRETQYF	TGTGCCAGCAGCAAAAACCGGGACAGGGGGCGGGAGACCCAGTACTTC
TRBV19	-	TRBD1	TRBJ1-2	CASTWTGGGVGYTF	TGTGCCAGCACCTGGACAGGGGGCGGGGTTGGCTACACCTTC
TRBV9	-	TRBD2	TRBJ2-1	CASSVSPGGAQYNEQFF	TGTGCCAGCAGCGTTTCCCCGGGGGGAGCCCAATACAATGAGCAGTTCTTC
TRBV9	-	TRBD2	TRBJ2-3	CASSVGPAGGSDAQYF	TGTGCCAGCAGCGTAGGGCCAGCGGGAGGATCAGATGCGCAGTATTTT
TRBV6-6	-	-	TRBJ2-7	CASSYSGARDEQYF	TGTGCCAGCAGTTACTCGGGGGCACGCGACGAGCAGTACTTC
TRBV10-3	-	TRBD2	TRBJ2-1	CAISISGPSSYNEQFF	TGTGCCATCTCCATTAGCGGGCCGAGCTCCTACAATGAGCAGTTCTTC
TRBV27	-	-	TRBJ2-3	CASSSIPDTQYF	TGTGCCAGCAGTTCAATCCCAGATACGCAGTATTTT
TRBV7-2	-	TRBD2	TRBJ2-7	CASSYARTSVREQYF	TGTGCCAGCAGCTACGCCAGGACTAGCGTCCGCGAGCAGTACTTC
TRBV27	-	-	TRBJ2-7	CASRKGALVNEQYF	TGTGCCAGCCGCAAAGGGGCACTTGTTAACGAGCAGTACTTC
TRBV9	-	-	TRBJ2-3	CASSALAYRDTQYF	TGTGCCAGCAGCGCCCTAGCGTATCGGGATACGCAGTATTTT
TRBV5-1	-	TRBD1	TRBJ1-4	CASSLGGQGTRREKLFF	TGCGCCAGCAGCTTGGGGGGACAGGGAACCCGCCGCGAAAAACTGTTTTTT
TRBV10-3	-	-	TRBJ2-1	CAISESMAGEYNEQFF	TGTGCCATCAGTGAGTCGATGGCAGGGGAATACAATGAGCAGTTCTTC
TRBV9	-	-	TRBJ2-5	CASSYAVGLQETQYF	TGTGCCAGCAGCTATGCTGTGGGCCTCCAAGAGACCCAGTACTTC
TRBV7-8	-	-	TRBJ2-7	CASSLAGAGDLPYEQYF	TGTGCCAGCAGCTTAGCTGGCGCAGGGGATTTACCCTACGAGCAGTACTTC
TRBV19	-	TRBD1	TRBJ1-1	CASRTRTGARGTEAFF	TGTGCCAGCCGAACACGGACAGGGGCGAGGGGCACTGAAGCTTTCTTT
TRBV6-1	-	-	TRBJ2-7	CASSNPVAEQYF	TGTGCCAGCAGCAACCCAGTGGCCGAGCAGTACTTC
TRBV29-1	-	TRBD1	TRBJ2-2	CSVSRGTGYTGELFF	TGCAGCGTTTCTAGGGGGACAGGGTACACCGGGGAGCTGTTTTTT
TRBV29-1	few	TRBD1	TRBJ1-2	CSVEKRGDRGRNGYTF	TGCAGCGTTGAAAAAAGGGGGGACAGGGGTAGGAATGGCTACACCTTC
TRBV27	-	-	TRBJ1-2	CASKAGKRGYTF	TGTGCCAGCAAGGCGGGAAAGAGGGGCTACACCTTC
TRBV21-1	few	-	TRBJ1-1	CASSKAQGTEAFF	TGTGCCAGCAGCAAAGCGCAGGGGACTGAAGCTTTCTTT
TRBV30	-	TRBD1	TRBJ2-7	CAGGTGDSREQYF	TGTGCCGGCGGGACAGGGGATTCTAGAGAGCAGTACTTC